The 32 T cell receptor beta chains in this list originate from one sample, sequenced in a study of shared T cell receptors in the human thymus. Profiling relied on immunoSEQ multiplex PCR, and the TCRdb table lists in-frame clones only, not all of them. The data contain 600,000 or so clones, roughly 86% of them singletons. These same data were also listed under a study on human thymus T cells.

The sequenced material came from thymocytes. These receptors all stem from a boy under two years old with a congenital heart defect.

The chain is built from TRBV9 and TRBJ2-5; 11 bases line up with TRBD2. The CDR3 sequence is 16 residues long. J gave up 5 bases and V 3 bases, and 9 bases lay outside the gene matches. The germline gives CDR1 SGDLS, CDR2 YYNGEE. The CDR3 sequence is CASSAELAGAGETQYF. DNA of the CDR3: TGTGCCAGCAGCGCCGAACTAGCGGGAGCTGGGGAGACCCAGTACTTC. Looking up the rest from reference TRBV9 and TRBJ2-5 gives the full variable domain: DSGVTQTPKHLITATGQRVTLRCSPRSGDLSVYWYQQSLDQGLQFLIQYYNGEERAKGNILERFSAQQFPDLHSELNLSSLELGDSALYFCASSAELAGAGETQYFGPGTRLLVL.

The rearrangement links TRBV2 to TRBJ2-7; weak D call: TRBD2 (6 bases). The germline V and J ends were trimmed by 11 bases and 1 base, with 15 bases remaining between them. Germline V gene lookup returns CDR1 SNHLY and CDR2 FYNNEI. The CDR3 totals 13 residues. In DNA, the CDR3 is TGTGCCGCCTGTAGCGGATATTCCTACGAGCAGTACTTC. Translating gives CAACSGYSYEQYF.

The chain uses TRBV19 and TRBJ2-2, with 13 nucleotides matching TRBD2. Germline-derived CDR1 and CDR2 are LNHDA and SQIVND (reference sequence). The CDR3 extends over 16 amino acids. Trimming removed 8 bases from V and 4 bases from J; junction bases left unmatched: 7. This CDR3 is CASSSGTSGVTGELFF. The CDR3 coding sequence is TGTGCCAGTTCCTCGGGGACTAGCGGGGTCACCGGGGAGCTGTTTTTT. Full variable domain (remainder filled in from reference TRBV19 and TRBJ2-2): DGGITQSPKYLFRKEGQNVTLSCEQNLNHDAMYWYRQDPGQGLRLIYYSQIVNDFQKGDIAEGYSVSREKKESFPLTVTSAQKNPTAFYLCASSSGTSGVTGELFFGEGSRLTVL.

This chain joins TRBV5-4 and TRBJ1-1, with TRBD1 identical over 7 bases. CDR1 SGHNT and CDR2 YYREEE come from the germline V gene (reference sequence). The CDR3 runs 17 residues. J lost 2 bases, V lost 4 bases, and 14 bases had no gene match. The chain's CDR3 is CASSPPDRERKNTEAFF. As DNA, the CDR3 is TGTGCCAGCAGCCCACCCGACAGGGAAAGGAAAAACACTGAAGCTTTCTTT.

The V call is TRBV6-1, the J call TRBJ1-5; 7 bases line up with TRBD1. V was clipped by 4 bases and J by 6 bases; unmatched bases: 15. This CDR3 is 17 amino acids long. Germline CDR1 and CDR2: MNHNS and SASEGT. The CDR3 coding sequence is TGTGCCAGCAGTGCTAACCTATATGGGACAGCGGGTCAGCCCCAGCATTTT. As protein: CASSANLYGTAGQPQHF.

V and J are TRBV2 and TRBJ2-3; TRBD2 agrees at 7 bases. Germline loops: CDR1 SNHLY, CDR2 FYNNEI. The CDR3 contains 17 residues. V lost 0 bases and J lost 1; bases outside the gene matches: 7. In nucleotides, the CDR3 is TGTGCCAGCAGTGAAGCGGGAGGGAGGGGAGGCACAGATACGCAGTATTTT. It codes for CASSEAGGRGGTDTQYF. The full variable domain, its missing parts supplied by reference TRBV2 and TRBJ2-3, is EPEVTQTPSHQVTQMGQEVILRCVPISNHLYFYWYRQILGQKVEFLVSFYNNEISEKSEIFDDQFSVERPDGSNFTLKIRSTKLEDSAMYFCASSEAGGRGGTDTQYFGPGTRLTVL.

The chain recombines TRBV19 with TRBJ2-7; the match to TRBD2 covers 10 bases. Germline V gene sequence: CDR1 LNHDA, CDR2 SQIVND (reference sequence). The CDR3 has 15 residues. J gave up 0 bases and V 4 bases, and 3 bases lay outside the gene matches. For the CDR3, the DNA is TGTGCCAGTAGTACAGGACTAGCGGCCTCCTACGAGCAGTACTTC. Amino acids: CASSTGLAASYEQYF.

The V call is TRBV19, the J call TRBJ2-7; 9 nucleotides match TRBD2. Germline V gene data show CDR1 as LNHDA and CDR2 as SQIVND (reference sequence). Trimming at V came to 9 bases and at J to 5 bases, leaving 14 bases not matched to a gene. The CDR3 is made up of 15 amino acids. CDR3 coding DNA: TGTGCCAGCGCGGCGGGAGGGCCGATTGTAGACGAGCAGTACTTC. This encodes CASAAGGPIVDEQYF.

V is TRBV5-6 and J is TRBJ2-7; D perhaps matches TRBD1 (6 bases). This CDR3 spans 14 amino acids. V was trimmed by 3 bases and J by 5 bases, leaving 15 bases between them. Germline CDR1 and CDR2: SGHDT and YYEEEE. CDR3 in DNA: TGTGCCAGCAGCTCCAAGACAGGAAGGGACGAGCAGTACTTC. This encodes CASSSKTGRDEQYF. Using reference TRBV5-6 and TRBJ2-7 for the parts outside the CDR3, the full variable domain is DAGVTQSPTHLIKTRGQQVTLRCSPKSGHDTVSWYQQALGQGPQFIFQYYEEEERQRGNFPDRFSGHQFPNYSSELNVNALLLGDSALYLCASSSKTGRDEQYFGPGTRLTVT.

The chain carries TRBV28 and TRBJ2-3; maybe TRBD2 (6 bases). The germline V gene has CDR1 MDHEN and CDR2 SYDVKM. Deletions cut 3 bases from V and 3 bases from J, with 22 bases between. The CDR3 sequence is 18 residues long. The CDR3: CASSFAGRTPSVTDTQYF. DNA for the CDR3: TGTGCCAGCAGTTTCGCGGGGCGGACCCCCTCCGTGACAGATACGCAGTATTTT.

This clone was seen a single time. The V and J genes are TRBV6-1 and TRBJ2-3, with 9 bases lining up with TRBD1. V was clipped by 4 bases and J by 1 base; unmatched bases: 9. The CDR3 contains 17 residues. Germline V gene sequence: CDR1 MNHNS, CDR2 SASEGT. This CDR3 is CASSVTGGEDGTDTQYF. The CDR3 DNA reads TGTGCCAGCAGTGTGACAGGGGGTGAGGATGGCACAGATACGCAGTATTTT.

This rearrangement joins TRBV11-1 to TRBJ2-7, with D tentatively TRBD1 (6 bases). Trimming took 1 base from V and 0 from J, leaving 19 bases between them. The CDR3 is made up of 18 amino acids. Germline V gene data show CDR1 as SGHAT and CDR2 as FQDESV (reference sequence). The CDR3 here is CASSLVVVRTVSSYEQYF. The DNA for the CDR3 is TGTGCCAGCAGCTTAGTAGTAGTGAGGACAGTTAGCTCCTACGAGCAGTACTTC.

The rearrangement uses TRBV19 and TRBJ1-2; D possibly corresponds to TRBD1 (6 bases). Between the trimmed V and J ends, which lost 5 bases and 4 bases, there was a span of 23 bases. The CDR3 covers 17 residues. Germline V CDR1 and CDR2: LNHDA, SQIVND (reference sequence). The CDR3 protein is CASSSTGRASPLYGYTF. The CDR3 region has the DNA TGTGCCAGTAGTTCTACAGGGCGCGCATCCCCCCTCTATGGCTACACCTTC. The complete variable domain, with remaining parts taken from reference TRBV19 and TRBJ1-2, reads DGGITQSPKYLFRKEGQNVTLSCEQNLNHDAMYWYRQDPGQGLRLIYYSQIVNDFQKGDIAEGYSVSREKKESFPLTVTSAQKNPTAFYLCASSSTGRASPLYGYTFGSGTRLTVV.

The rearrangement joins TRBV7-2 to TRBJ1-6; D ambiguous. The V gene lost 6 bases and the J gene lost 13 bases, with 13 bases spanning the gap. The V gene's germline CDR1 is SGHTA and CDR2 FQGNSA. The CDR3 extends over 12 amino acids. The CDR3 here is CASRPGPSPLHF. The CDR3 nucleotides are TGTGCCAGCAGACCTGGGCCGAGCCCCCTCCACTTT.

The chain has TRBV29-1 and TRBJ1-3, with a tentative D call TRBD1 (5 bases). The CDR3 has 14 amino acids. Germline loops: CDR1 SQVTM, CDR2 ANQGSEA. The ends were cut back, 2 bases at V and 3 bases at J, with 11 bases in the middle. The CDR3 region has the DNA TGCAGCGTTGAAATGAGGAGGGGTGGAAACACCATATATTTT. Translation gives CSVEMRRGGNTIYF.

The chain combines TRBV4-3 with TRBJ1-2; perhaps TRBD1 as D (5 bases). The CDR3 covers 14 residues. Germline assignment: CDR1 LGHNA and CDR2 YSLEER. V lost 4 bases, J lost 5 bases, and 14 bases lay in between. CDR3 residues: CASSPRQTSYGYTF. As DNA, the CDR3 is TGCGCCAGCAGCCCCAGACAGACCTCGTATGGCTACACCTTC.

V is TRBV6-5 and J is TRBJ2-7, with TRBD1 matching 8 bases. The germline CDR1 and CDR2 sequences are MNHEY and SVGAGI. The CDR3 is 13 residues long. Unmatched junction bases numbered 6, after V lost 6 bases and J lost 5 bases. DNA for the CDR3: TGTGCCAGCAGCGGACAGGGTCGACACGAGCAGTACTTC. Translated: CASSGQGRHEQYF.

This clone is a singleton in its sample. This rearrangement joins TRBV4-3 to TRBJ2-4; tentative D call: TRBD1 (6 bases). V was clipped by 1 base and J by 0 bases, with 16 bases between them. The germline V gene encodes CDR1 LGHNA and CDR2 YSLEER. This CDR3 region has 18 residues. The DNA of the CDR3 is TGCGCCAGCAGCCAAGGGAAATGGGACAAGCTAGCCAAAAACATTCAGTACTTC. Translating it yields CASSQGKWDKLAKNIQYF.

The chain links TRBV19 to TRBJ1-1, with TRBD1 as a possible D gene (5 bases). V was cut by 6 bases and J by 8 bases, with 13 bases left in between. CDR1 and CDR2 (germline): LNHDA, SQIVND (reference sequence). This CDR3 spans 12 amino acids. This CDR3 reads CASRDRQLEAFF. CDR3 nucleotides: TGTGCCAGTAGAGACCGACAGCTCGAAGCTTTCTTT. The full variable domain, completed using reference TRBV19 and TRBJ1-1, is DGGITQSPKYLFRKEGQNVTLSCEQNLNHDAMYWYRQDPGQGLRLIYYSQIVNDFQKGDIAEGYSVSREKKESFPLTVTSAQKNPTAFYLCASRDRQLEAFFGQGTRLTVV.

The chain couples TRBV4-3 to TRBJ2-4; TRBD2 is a possible D gene (5 bases). Germline CDR1 is LGHNA and CDR2 is YSLEER. V was shortened by 0 bases and J by 0 bases, with 6 bases between the two germline ends. The CDR3 loop spans 15 amino acids. The CDR3 nucleotides read TGCGCCAGCAGCCAAGATGGACTAGCCAAAAACATTCAGTACTTC. This translates into CASSQDGLAKNIQYF.

The chain combines TRBV12-5 with TRBJ2-7; D is possibly TRBD2 (5 bases). The CDR3 sequence is 13 residues long. The V gene lost 11 bases and the J gene lost 6 bases, with 20 bases spanning the gap. Germline V lookup: CDR1 LGHNT, CDR2 FRNRAP. The CDR3 is CALGPAKRGEQYF. As DNA, the CDR3 is TGTGCTCTAGGGCCAGCCAAACGGGGCGAGCAGTACTTC.

V is TRBV2 and J is TRBJ2-3; no clear D gene. Germline V gives CDR1 SNHLY, CDR2 FYNNEI. The CDR3 has 13 amino acids. V lost 1 base and J lost 2, with 4 bases in between. This CDR3 reads CASSEDFTDTQYF. The CDR3 nucleotides are TGTGCCAGCAGTGAAGACTTCACAGATACGCAGTATTTT. Variable domain in full (rest from reference TRBV2 and TRBJ2-3): EPEVTQTPSHQVTQMGQEVILRCVPISNHLYFYWYRQILGQKVEFLVSFYNNEISEKSEIFDDQFSVERPDGSNFTLKIRSTKLEDSAMYFCASSEDFTDTQYFGPGTRLTVL.

This clone was observed a handful of times. This chain links TRBV6-6 with TRBJ2-1, with a possible D match to TRBD2 (6 bases). Germline CDR1 reads MNHNY; CDR2 reads SVGAGI (reference sequence). With 5 bases removed from V and 8 bases from J, the gap between germline ends came to 10 bases. The CDR3 sequence is 12 residues long. This CDR3 is CASSRRVDEQFF. The CDR3 DNA sequence: TGTGCCAGCAGTCGGAGGGTGGATGAGCAGTTCTTC.

Note on this clone: Other DNA variants within this sample encode the same CDR3. The rearrangement uses TRBV7-2 and TRBJ2-3, with D possibly TRBD2 on 5 matching bases. The CDR3 spans 16 residues. V lost 5 bases to trimming and J lost 0 bases, with 15 bases between them. CDR1 and CDR2 (germline): SGHTA, FQGNSA. CDR3 DNA sequence: TGTGCCAGCAGCGCCCCCGGGGAGCCCAGCACAGATACGCAGTATTTT. It specifies CASSAPGEPSTDTQYF.

This rearrangement joins TRBV7-9 to TRBJ2-7; the match to TRBD1 covers 9 bases. The V gene end was trimmed by 4 bases and the J gene end by 5 bases; junction bases not matched to a gene: 6. CDR3 length: 14 amino acids. CDR1 SEHNR and CDR2 FQNEAQ come from the germline V gene (reference sequence). The CDR3, as DNA: TGTGCCAGCAGCTACCGGGACAGGGTTGACGAGCAGTACTTC. Protein product: CASSYRDRVDEQYF.

The genes are TRBV18 and TRBJ2-1; 11 nucleotides align to TRBD2. V shed 3 bases and J 2 bases; nucleotides not matched to a gene: 6. Germline V lookup: CDR1 KGHSH, CDR2 LQKENI. The CDR3 is 17 amino acids. CDR3 residues: CASSPGTSGPTYNEQFF. CDR3 in DNA: TGTGCCAGCTCACCCGGGACTAGCGGTCCCACCTACAATGAGCAGTTCTTC.

The CDR3 nucleotides are TGTGCCAGCAGCAACCTTACCCAGGGCTCTGGAAACACCATATATTTT. Translated: CASSNLTQGSGNTIYF. The V and J genes are TRBV5-4 and TRBJ1-3; weak D call: TRBD1 (5 bases). V lost 4 bases to trimming and J lost 0 bases, with 14 bases between them. Germline V gene lookup returns CDR1 SGHNT and CDR2 YYREEE (reference sequence). The CDR3 length is 16 residues.

The chain couples TRBV7-3 to TRBJ2-1; D may be TRBD1 (6 bases). The CDR3 runs to 17 residues. V lost 0 bases, J lost 5 bases, and 17 bases lay in between. The germline V gene encodes CDR1 SGHTA and CDR2 FQGTGA. CDR3 sequence: CASSLTSGSGANNEQFF. In nucleotides, the CDR3 is TGTGCCAGCAGCTTAACCAGTGGGTCAGGGGCGAACAATGAGCAGTTCTTC.

This chain uses TRBV6-1 with TRBJ1-1; no reliable D call. The V gene lost 9 bases and the J gene lost 4 bases, with 15 bases spanning the gap. Germline-derived CDR1 and CDR2 are MNHNS and SASEGT. The CDR3 spans 13 residues. The CDR3 loop reads CASLMRAGTEAFF. In DNA, the CDR3 is TGTGCCAGTTTGATGCGGGCCGGCACTGAAGCTTTCTTT.

This clone turned up a few times. The chain has TRBV7-9 and TRBJ2-1, with D possibly matching TRBD1 (6 bases). Trimming pared 5 bases from V and 7 bases from J, leaving 18 bases between. Per the germline V gene, CDR1 is SEHNR and CDR2 is FQNEAQ (reference sequence). The length of the CDR3 is 15 residues. CDR3 sequence reads: CASSPPGTSRNEQFF. For the CDR3, the DNA is TGTGCCAGCAGCCCCCCCGGGACATCAAGAAATGAGCAGTTCTTC. Drawing the rest from reference TRBV7-9 and TRBJ2-1, the complete variable domain is DTGVSQNPRHKITKRGQNVTFRCDPISEHNRLYWYRQTLGQGPEFLTYFQNEAQLEKSRLLSDRFSAERPKGSFSTLEIQRTEQGDSAMYLCASSPPGTSRNEQFFGPGTRLTVL.

The chain recombines TRBV5-6 with TRBJ2-7, with D tentatively TRBD2 (5 bases). V lost 1 base, J lost 1 base, and 9 bases lay in between. CDR3 length equals 14 residues. Germline V CDR1 and CDR2: SGHDT, YYEEEE. CDR3: CASSLRSGSYEQYF. DNA of the CDR3: TGTGCCAGCAGCTTGAGGAGCGGTTCCTACGAGCAGTACTTC.

V is TRBV2 and J is TRBJ1-6, with 9 bases matching TRBD1. The ends lost 6 bases at V and 8 bases at J; junction bases unmatched: 8. Germline CDR1 and CDR2: SNHLY and FYNNEI. This CDR3 has 15 residues. CDR3 nucleotide sequence: TGTGCCAGCAGGGATTGGACAGGGGAAGATTCACCCCTCCACTTT. It encodes CASRDWTGEDSPLHF.